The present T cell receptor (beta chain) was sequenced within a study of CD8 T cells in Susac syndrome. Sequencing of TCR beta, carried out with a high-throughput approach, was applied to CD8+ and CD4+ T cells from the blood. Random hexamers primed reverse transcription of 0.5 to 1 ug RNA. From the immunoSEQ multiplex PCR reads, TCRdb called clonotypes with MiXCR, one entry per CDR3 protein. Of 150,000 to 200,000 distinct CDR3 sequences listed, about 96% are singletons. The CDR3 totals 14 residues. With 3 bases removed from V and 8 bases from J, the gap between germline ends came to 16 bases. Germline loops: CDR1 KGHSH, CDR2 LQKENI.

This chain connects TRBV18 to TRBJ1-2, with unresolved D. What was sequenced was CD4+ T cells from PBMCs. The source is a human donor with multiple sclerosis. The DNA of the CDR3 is TGTGCCAGCTCACCCTTAGACCAAACGAGAGGCTACACCTTC. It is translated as CASSPLDQTRGYTF. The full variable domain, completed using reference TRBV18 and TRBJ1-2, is NAGVMQNPRHLVRRRGQEARLRCSPMKGHSHVYWYRQLPEEGLKFMVYLQKENIIDESGMPKERFSAEFPKEGPSILRIQQVVRGDSAAYFCASSPLDQTRGYTFGSGTRLTVV.